The entry that follows covers one T cell receptor beta chain sequence. Its matching antigen is unknown. Clones were read by immunoSEQ multiplex PCR, and TCRdb kept only the in-frame ones, dropping some. The profile shows 90,000 to 130,000 clones, around 93% of them singletons. This sample is drawn from a study of CD4+ T cells in melanoma. Study results and limitations: CD8+ T cell, macrophage and B cell function reportedly correlated with neoantigen-specific CD4+ T cells. In melanoma, neoantigen-specific CD4+ T cells reportedly differed in differentiation state.

The CDR3 has 14 residues. The V gene lost 4 bases and the J gene lost 5 bases, with 14 bases spanning the gap. CDR1 MNHNS and CDR2 SASEGT come from the germline V gene. The specimen was peripheral blood. The chain has TRBV6-1 and TRBJ1-1, with D hard to call. This receptor was obtained from a human donor with melanoma. This CDR3 reads CASSVSRRETEAFF. CDR3 DNA sequence: TGTGCCAGCAGTGTTTCCCGACGTGAGACTGAAGCTTTCTTT.